This T cell receptor (beta chain) comes out of a study of shared T cell receptors in the human thymus. Sequencing was performed with immunoSEQ multiplex PCR; in TCRdb, only in-frame clones are kept and a portion is missing. The sample carries hundreds of thousands of clones, roughly 86% recorded once. The same data also went into a second study, on human thymus T cells. That source notes: Resections from corrective heart surgery supplied the thymus tissue.

Input material: thymocytes. The TCR originated in a boy under two years old with a congenital heart defect.

CDR3 coding DNA: TGTGCCAGCAGTCAACAGGAGAACACTGAAGCTTTCTTT. This codes for CASSQQENTEAFF. The rearrangement joins TRBV28 to TRBJ1-1; maybe TRBD1 (5 bases). The CDR3 consists of 13 residues. CDR1 is MDHEN, CDR2 SYDVKM, per germline. V dropped 5 bases and J dropped 1 base, with 8 bases sitting between them. The full variable domain, rest sourced from reference TRBV28 and TRBJ1-1, is DVKVTQSSRYLVKRTGEKVFLECVQDMDHENMFWYRQDPGLGLRLIYFSYDVKMKEKGDIPEGYSVSREKKERFSLILESASTNQTSMYLCASSQQENTEAFFGQGTRLTVV.